This TCR beta chain was sequenced for a study of blood T cell repertoires in COVID-19. Study-level background: From T cells, B-cell-depleted T cells, or PBMCs came the material, which was cDNA or gDNA.

Enrollment of patients from Seattle took place during active infection, with longitudinal follow-up. As processed by the authors: Amplifying reference gene primers gave estimates of nucleated cell counts. The table came from immunoSEQ multiplex PCR; TCRdb's copy has only in-frame clones and leaves some out. V, J and clone size reflect that table, while D and trimming were determined from the DNA. The sample contains nearly 350,000 clones, about 90% of which appear only once. Germline CDR1 LNHNV, CDR2 YYDKDF (reference sequence). Between the trimmed V and J ends, which lost 1 base and 3 bases, there was a span of 16 bases. CDR3 length equals 16 residues. This clone was observed a single time.

The genes are TRBV15 and TRBJ2-7; D gene uncertain. The sample consisted of peripheral blood. The clonotype comes from a woman between 50 and 59 years old with COVID-19, enrolled during active disease. The CDR3 DNA reads TGTGCCACCAGCAGAGCCAAGCAGTTAGCCAACTACGAGCAGTACTTC. Its translation: CATSRAKQLANYEQYF.